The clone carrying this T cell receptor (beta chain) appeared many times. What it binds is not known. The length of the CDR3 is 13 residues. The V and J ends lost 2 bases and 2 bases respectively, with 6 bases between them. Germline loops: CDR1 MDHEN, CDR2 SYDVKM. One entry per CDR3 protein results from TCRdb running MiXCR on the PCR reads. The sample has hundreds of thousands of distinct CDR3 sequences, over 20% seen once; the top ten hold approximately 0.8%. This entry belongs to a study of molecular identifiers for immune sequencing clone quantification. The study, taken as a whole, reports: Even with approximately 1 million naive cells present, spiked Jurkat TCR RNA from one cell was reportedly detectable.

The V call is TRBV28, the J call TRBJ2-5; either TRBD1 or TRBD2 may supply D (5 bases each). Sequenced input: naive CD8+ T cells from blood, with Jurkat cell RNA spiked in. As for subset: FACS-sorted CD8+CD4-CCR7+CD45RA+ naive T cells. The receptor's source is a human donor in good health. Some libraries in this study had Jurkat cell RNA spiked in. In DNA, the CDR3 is TGTGCCAGCAGTTTAGAGGGGCAAGAGACCCAGTACTTC. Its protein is CASSLEGQETQYF.